These 6 T cell receptor beta chains came from one sample sequenced in a study of T cell responses to AZD1222 COVID-19 vaccine. Libraries were prepared by immunoSEQ multiplex PCR; TCRdb keeps only in-frame clonotypes and omits some of them. The sample has more than 90,000 clones; around 89% are singletons. Sequencing was performed on peripheral blood, taken 28 days after the second AZD1222 dose. These receptor sequences come from an adult who received the AZD1222 COVID-19 vaccine.

The rearrangement links TRBV27 to TRBJ1-4; 7 nucleotides match TRBD1. The CDR3 is 15 residues long. Germline V gene sequence: CDR1 MNHEY, CDR2 SMNVEV (reference sequence). V lost 5 bases and J lost 2; bases outside the gene matches: 5. In DNA, the CDR3 is TGTGCCAGCAGTCCCGGGACAGCTACTAATGAAAAACTGTTTTTT. It is translated as CASSPGTATNEKLFF.

The chain joins TRBV7-3 to TRBJ1-1; D gene unclear. The ends were cut back, 3 bases at V and 1 base at J, with 6 bases in the middle. There are 13 residues in the CDR3. CDR1 and CDR2 (germline): SGHTA, FQGTGA. Written as DNA, the CDR3 is TGTGCCAGCAGCTTGAACACGAACACTGAAGCTTTCTTT. Translating it yields CASSLNTNTEAFF.

This clone was counted once. The chain employs TRBV7-2 and TRBJ2-3, with 10 bases aligning to TRBD2. There are 19 residues in the CDR3. The ends lost 2 bases at V and 4 bases at J; junction bases unmatched: 15. Germline V gene lookup returns CDR1 SGHTA and CDR2 FQGNSA. The CDR3 reads CASSLTPGLAIRDPDTQYF. The CDR3 DNA reads TGTGCCAGCAGCTTAACCCCGGGACTAGCGATCAGGGATCCAGATACGCAGTATTTT.

The rearrangement uses TRBV20-1 and TRBJ1-1; D is perhaps TRBD1 (5 bases). Trimming left V 3 bases short and J 3 bases short, with 14 bases between. CDR1 and CDR2 from the germline V gene are DFQATT and SNEGSKA (reference sequence). This CDR3 comprises 14 residues. CDR3 protein: CSASVLGADTEAFF. The CDR3 DNA reads as TGCAGTGCTAGTGTGTTAGGGGCAGACACTGAAGCTTTCTTT.

Only a few counts were recorded for this clone. The gene calls are TRBV11-2 and TRBJ2-2, with 8 bases aligning to TRBD2. V gave up 8 bases and J gave up 2 bases; unmatched junction bases: 10. The germline CDR1 and CDR2 sequences are SGHAT and FQNNGV. CDR3 size: 16 residues. The CDR3 DNA follows: TGTGCCAGCGGGAGAATAGCGGGGCAAAACACCGGGGAGCTGTTTTTT. Translating it yields CASGRIAGQNTGELFF. The full variable domain, completed using reference TRBV11-2 and TRBJ2-2, is EAGVAQSPRYKIIEKRQSVAFWCNPISGHATLYWYQQILGQGPKLLIQFQNNGVVDDSQLPKDRFSAERLKGVDSTLKIQPAKLEDSAVYLCASGRIAGQNTGELFFGEGSRLTVL.

This clone was observed a few times. V is TRBV19 and J is TRBJ2-7, with a weak D call TRBD1 (6 bases). The CDR3 sequence is 13 residues long. Germline lookup yields CDR1 LNHDA and CDR2 SQIVND (reference sequence). V lost 5 bases, J lost 4 bases, and 12 bases lay in between. The CDR3 DNA reads as TGTGCCAGTAGTGGTGGGGGCTGGTACGAGCAGTACTTC. This sequence encodes CASSGGGWYEQYF.